This section outlines one T cell receptor beta chain sequence together with its context. What it binds is not known. The CDR3 extends over 13 amino acids. The V gene lost 7 bases and the J gene lost 12 bases, with 22 bases spanning the gap. CDR1 is SNHLY and CDR2 is FYNNEI in the germline V gene. These data come from a study of T cell clonotyping in hematopoietic cell transplantation. Profiled with immunoSEQ multiplex PCR; TCRdb holds only in-frame clones, not every one. The sample includes roughly 7,500 clones, approximately 94% seen only once; the top ten take roughly 4.1%. The study's findings and limits: Recipient TCR diversity dropped after transplant; expanded clonotypes rose from day 30 to 180. Graft donor and pretransplant recipient Inverse Simpson Index values predicted broader posttransplant TCR diversity.

The receptor comes from a female patient between 50 and 60 years old who had an allogeneic stem cell transplant from an unrelated donor, so the T cells may come from the graft donor. Some clones in this sample may be carry-over from other donors' samples. The J gene is TRBJ2-7, the V gene TRBV2, with D perhaps matching TRBD1 (5 bases). The sequenced sample was PBMCs, obtained 180 days after allogeneic stem cell transplant. CDR3: CASIPDSPLRMYF. The DNA of the CDR3 is TGTGCCAGCATTCCAGACAGCCCCCTACGAATGTACTTC.